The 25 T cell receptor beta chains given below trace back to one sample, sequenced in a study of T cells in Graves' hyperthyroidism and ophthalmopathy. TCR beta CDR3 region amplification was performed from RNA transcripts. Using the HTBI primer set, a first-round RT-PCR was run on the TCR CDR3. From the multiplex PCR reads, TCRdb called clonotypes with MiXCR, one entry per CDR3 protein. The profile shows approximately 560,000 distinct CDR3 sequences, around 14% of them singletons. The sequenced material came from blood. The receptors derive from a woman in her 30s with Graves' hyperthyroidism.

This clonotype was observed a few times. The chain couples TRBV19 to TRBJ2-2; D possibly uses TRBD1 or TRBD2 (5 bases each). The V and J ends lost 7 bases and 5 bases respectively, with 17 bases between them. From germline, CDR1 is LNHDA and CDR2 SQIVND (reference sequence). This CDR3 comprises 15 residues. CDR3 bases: TGTGCCAGTACCGTAAAGCGGACACCAACCGGGGAGCTGTTTTTT. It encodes CASTVKRTPTGELFF.

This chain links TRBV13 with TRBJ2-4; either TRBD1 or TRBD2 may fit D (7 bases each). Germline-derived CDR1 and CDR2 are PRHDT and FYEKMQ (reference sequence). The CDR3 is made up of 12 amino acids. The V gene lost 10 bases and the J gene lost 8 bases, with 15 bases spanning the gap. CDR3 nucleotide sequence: TGTGCCACCTCCCAGGGGGGGGACATTCAGTACTTC. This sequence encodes CATSQGGDIQYF.

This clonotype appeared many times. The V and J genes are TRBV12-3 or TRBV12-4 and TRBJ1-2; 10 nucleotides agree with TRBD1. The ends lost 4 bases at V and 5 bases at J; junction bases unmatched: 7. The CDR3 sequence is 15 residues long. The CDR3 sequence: CASSSGTGEYYGYTF. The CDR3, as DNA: TGTGCCAGCAGTTCCGGGACAGGGGAGTATTATGGCTACACCTTC.

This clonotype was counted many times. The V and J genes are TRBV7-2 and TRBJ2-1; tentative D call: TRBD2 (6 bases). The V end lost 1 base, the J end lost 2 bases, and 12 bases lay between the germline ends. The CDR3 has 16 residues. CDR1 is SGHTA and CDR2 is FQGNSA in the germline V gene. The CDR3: CASSLVGLATYNEQFF. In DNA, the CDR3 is TGTGCCAGCAGCTTAGTTGGTCTAGCGACCTACAATGAGCAGTTCTTC. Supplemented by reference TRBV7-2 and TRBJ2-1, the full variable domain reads GAGVSQSPSNKVTEKGKDVELRCDPISGHTALYWYRQSLGQGLEFLIYFQGNSAPDKSGLPSDRFSAERTGGSVSTLTIQRTQQEDSAVYLCASSLVGLATYNEQFFGPGTRLTVL.

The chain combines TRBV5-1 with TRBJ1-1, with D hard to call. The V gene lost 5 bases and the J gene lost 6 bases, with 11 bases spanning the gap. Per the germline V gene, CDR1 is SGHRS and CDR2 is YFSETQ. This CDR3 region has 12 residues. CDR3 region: CASRTSFSEAFF. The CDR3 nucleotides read TGCGCCAGCAGAACCTCCTTCTCTGAAGCTTTCTTT. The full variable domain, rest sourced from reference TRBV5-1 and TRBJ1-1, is KAGVTQTPRYLIKTRGQQVTLSCSPISGHRSVSWYQQTPGQGLQFLFEYFSETQRNKGNFPGRFSGRQFSNSRSEMNVSTLELGDSALYLCASRTSFSEAFFGQGTRLTVV.

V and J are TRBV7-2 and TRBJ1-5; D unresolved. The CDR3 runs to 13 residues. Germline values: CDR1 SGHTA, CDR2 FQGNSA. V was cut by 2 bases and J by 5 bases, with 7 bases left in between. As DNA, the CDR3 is TGTGCCAGCAGCTTATTACCCCATCAGCCCCAGCATTTT. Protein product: CASSLLPHQPQHF.

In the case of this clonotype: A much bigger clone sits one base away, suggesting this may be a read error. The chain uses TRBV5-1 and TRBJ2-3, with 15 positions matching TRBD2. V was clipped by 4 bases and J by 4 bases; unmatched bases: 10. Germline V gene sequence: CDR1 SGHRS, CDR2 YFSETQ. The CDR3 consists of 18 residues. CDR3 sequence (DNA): TGCGCCAGCAGCGAGGCGGGACTAGCGGGAGGAAGGCCAGATACGCAGTATTTT. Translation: CASSEAGLAGGRPDTQYF.

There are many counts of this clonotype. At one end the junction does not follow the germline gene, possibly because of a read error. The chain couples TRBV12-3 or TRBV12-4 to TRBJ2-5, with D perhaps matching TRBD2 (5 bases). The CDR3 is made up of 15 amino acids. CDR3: CASSLATITEETQYF. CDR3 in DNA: TGTGCCAGCAGTCTAGCCACAATCACCGAAGAGACCCAGTACTTC.

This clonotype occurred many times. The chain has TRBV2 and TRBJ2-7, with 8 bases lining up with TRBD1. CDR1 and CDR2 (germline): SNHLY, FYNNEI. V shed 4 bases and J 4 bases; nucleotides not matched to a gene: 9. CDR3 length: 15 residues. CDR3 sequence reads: CASSVVQGASYEQYF. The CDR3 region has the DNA TGTGCCAGCAGTGTAGTCCAGGGGGCTTCGTACGAGCAGTACTTC.

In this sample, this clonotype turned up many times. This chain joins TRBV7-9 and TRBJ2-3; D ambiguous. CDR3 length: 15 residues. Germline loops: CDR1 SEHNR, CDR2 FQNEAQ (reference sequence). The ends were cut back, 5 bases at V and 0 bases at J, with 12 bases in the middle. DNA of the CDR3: TGTGCCAGCAGCCCCCTGCTGGGCAGCACAGATACGCAGTATTTT. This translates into CASSPLLGSTDTQYF.

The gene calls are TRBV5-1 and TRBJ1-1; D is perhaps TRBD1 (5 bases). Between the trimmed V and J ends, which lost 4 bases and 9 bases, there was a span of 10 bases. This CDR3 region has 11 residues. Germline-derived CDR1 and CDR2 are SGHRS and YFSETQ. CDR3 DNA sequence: TGCGCCAGCAGCCGGGACTTTCAAGCTTTCTTT. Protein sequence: CASSRDFQAFF.

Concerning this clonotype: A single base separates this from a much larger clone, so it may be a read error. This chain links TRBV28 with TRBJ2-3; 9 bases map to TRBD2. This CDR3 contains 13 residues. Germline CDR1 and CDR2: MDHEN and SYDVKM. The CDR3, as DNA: TGTGTCAGCCGTGGGACTAGCCGAGATACGCAGTATTTT. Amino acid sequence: CVSRGTSRDTQYF.

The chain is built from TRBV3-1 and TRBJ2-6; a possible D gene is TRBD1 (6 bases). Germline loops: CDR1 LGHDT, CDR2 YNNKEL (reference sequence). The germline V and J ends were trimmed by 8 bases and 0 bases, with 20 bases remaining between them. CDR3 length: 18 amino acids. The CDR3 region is CASSTRQGPISGANVLTF. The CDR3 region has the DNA TGTGCCAGCTCAACACGCCAGGGGCCGATCTCTGGGGCCAACGTCCTGACTTTC.

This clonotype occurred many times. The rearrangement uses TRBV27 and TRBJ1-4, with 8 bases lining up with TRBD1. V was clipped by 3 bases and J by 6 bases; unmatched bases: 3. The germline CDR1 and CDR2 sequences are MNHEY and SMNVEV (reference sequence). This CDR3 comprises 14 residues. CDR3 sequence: CASSFTGGYEKLFF. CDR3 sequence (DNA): TGTGCCAGCAGTTTCACAGGGGGGTATGAAAAACTGTTTTTT. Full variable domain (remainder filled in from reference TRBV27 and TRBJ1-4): EAQVTQNPRYLITVTGKKLTVTCSQNMNHEYMSWYRQDPGLGLRQIYYSMNVEVTDKGDVPEGYKVSRKEKRNFPLILESPSPNQTSLYFCASSFTGGYEKLFFGSGTQLSVL.

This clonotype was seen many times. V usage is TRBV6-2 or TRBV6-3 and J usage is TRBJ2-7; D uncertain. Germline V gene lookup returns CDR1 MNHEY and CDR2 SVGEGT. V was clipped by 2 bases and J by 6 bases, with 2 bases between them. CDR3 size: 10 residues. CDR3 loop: CASSYAEQYF. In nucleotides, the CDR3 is TGTGCCAGCAGTTACGCCGAGCAGTACTTC.

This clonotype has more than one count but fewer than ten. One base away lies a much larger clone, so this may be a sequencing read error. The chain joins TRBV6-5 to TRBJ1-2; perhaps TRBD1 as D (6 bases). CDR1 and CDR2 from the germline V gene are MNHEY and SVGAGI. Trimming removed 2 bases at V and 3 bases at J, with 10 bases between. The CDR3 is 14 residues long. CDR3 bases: TGTGCCAGCAGTTACACCACAGGGTACTATGGCTACACCTTC. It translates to CASSYTTGYYGYTF.

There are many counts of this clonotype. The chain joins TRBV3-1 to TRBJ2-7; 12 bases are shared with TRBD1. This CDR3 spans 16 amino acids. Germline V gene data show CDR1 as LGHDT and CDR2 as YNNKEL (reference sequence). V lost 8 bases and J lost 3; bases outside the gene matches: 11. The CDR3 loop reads CASQGTGGGSNYEQYF. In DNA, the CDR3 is TGTGCCAGCCAAGGGACAGGGGGCGGAAGTAACTACGAGCAGTACTTC.

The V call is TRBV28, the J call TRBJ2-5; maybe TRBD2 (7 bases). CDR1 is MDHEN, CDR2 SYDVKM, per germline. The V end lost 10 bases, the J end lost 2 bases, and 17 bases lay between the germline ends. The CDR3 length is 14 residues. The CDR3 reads CANGEGETQETQYF. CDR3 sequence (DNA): TGTGCCAATGGGGAGGGGGAGACACAAGAGACCCAGTACTTC.

This chain's CDR3 is CASTPSGSNTGELFF. CDR3 bases: TGTGCCAGCACCCCGAGCGGGAGTAACACCGGGGAGCTGTTTTTT. This sequence joins TRBV3-1 and TRBJ2-2; 8 bases align to TRBD2. Germline V gene lookup returns CDR1 LGHDT and CDR2 YNNKEL (reference sequence). J lost 2 bases, V lost 7 bases, and 6 bases had no gene match. This CDR3 spans 15 amino acids.

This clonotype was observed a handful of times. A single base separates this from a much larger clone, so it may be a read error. In nucleotides, the CDR3 is TGTGCCAGCGGTCGGGACTACTCCTACGGGCAGTACTTC. Its translation is CASGRDYSYGQYF. The genes are TRBV2 and TRBJ2-7; 7 bases line up with TRBD2. Germline CDR1 reads SNHLY; CDR2 reads FYNNEI. There are 13 residues in the CDR3.

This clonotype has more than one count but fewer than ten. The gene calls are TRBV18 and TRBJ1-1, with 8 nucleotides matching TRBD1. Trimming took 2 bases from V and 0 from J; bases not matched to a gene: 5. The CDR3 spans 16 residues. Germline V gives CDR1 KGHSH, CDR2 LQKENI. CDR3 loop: CASSPETGELNTEAFF. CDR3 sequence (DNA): TGTGCCAGCTCACCAGAGACAGGGGAGCTGAACACTGAAGCTTTCTTT.

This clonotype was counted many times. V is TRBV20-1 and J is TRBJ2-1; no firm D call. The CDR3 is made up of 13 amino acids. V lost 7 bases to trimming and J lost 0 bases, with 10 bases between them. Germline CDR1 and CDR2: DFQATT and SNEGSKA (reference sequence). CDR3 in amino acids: CSERKNSYNEQFF. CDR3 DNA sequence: TGCAGTGAAAGAAAAAACTCCTACAATGAGCAGTTCTTC.

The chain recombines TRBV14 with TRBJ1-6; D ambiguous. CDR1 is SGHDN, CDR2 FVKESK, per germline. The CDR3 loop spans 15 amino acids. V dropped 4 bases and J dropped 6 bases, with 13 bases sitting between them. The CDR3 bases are TGTGCCAGCAGCCCGGGATCTCCGGCTAATTCACCCCTCCACTTT. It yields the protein CASSPGSPANSPLHF.

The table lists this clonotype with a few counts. The CDR3 loop reads CASSSPHGSTDTQYF. In DNA, the CDR3 is TGTGCCAGCAGTAGCCCCCACGGGAGCACAGATACGCAGTATTTT. The chain combines TRBV6-1 with TRBJ2-3, with D unclear. CDR3 length: 15 residues. V lost 5 bases, J lost 0 bases, and 12 bases lay in between. Germline CDR1 is MNHNS and CDR2 is SASEGT.

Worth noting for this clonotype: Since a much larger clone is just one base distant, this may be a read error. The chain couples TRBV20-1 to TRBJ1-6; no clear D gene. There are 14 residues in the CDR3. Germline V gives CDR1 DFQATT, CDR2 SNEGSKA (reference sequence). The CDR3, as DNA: TGCAGTCCTAGAGATTGGCAGGAGAATTCACCCCTCCACTTT. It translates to CSPRDWQENSPLHF.